This TCR beta chain was captured by sequencing in a study of control samples from healthy donors and cancer patients. The repertoire was sequenced with immunoSEQ multiplex PCR; TCRdb's copy has only in-frame clones and lacks some. The sample has roughly 60,000 clones, roughly 92% seen once. The TCR originated in a man under 40 in good health. Sequencing was done on a sample of blood.

The CDR3, as DNA: TGTGCCAGCAGCCGCTTCTCCTACGAGCAGTACTTC. This codes for CASSRFSYEQYF. V usage is TRBV3-1 (or the pseudogene TRBV3-2) and J usage is TRBJ2-7, with D unclear. V lost 4 bases and J lost 0, with 4 bases in between. CDR3 length equals 12 residues. In germline, CDR1 is LGHDT, CDR2 YNNKEL (reference sequence).